This is a list of T cell receptor beta chains from one sample in a study of beta chain features in type 1 diabetes. The table came from immunoSEQ multiplex PCR; TCRdb's copy has only in-frame clones and leaves some out. This table has more than 300,000 clones, around 9% appearing once. The sequenced sample consisted of central memory CD4+ T cells from blood. These receptors all stem from a man aged 25-40 years with type 1 diabetes. Both conserved end residues are part of each CDR3. Fields, in order: V gene, J gene, clone size, D gene, CDR3 protein, CDR3 DNA. D genes are given only for firm matches. Clone size, where shown, is once, few, many, or a class for clones that have expanded.

V: TRBV2; J: TRBJ2-7; size: few; D: .; CDR3: CASRSGQTYEQYF; DNA: TGTGCCAGCAGGAGCGGACAGACCTACGAGCAGTACTTC
V: TRBV7-2; J: TRBJ1-2; size: once; D: .; CDR3: CASSRPGLGGYTF; DNA: TGTGCCAGCAGCCGCCCCGGGTTGGGTGGCTACACCTTC
V: TRBV2; J: TRBJ2-6; size: .; D: .; CDR3: CASSEGTGANVLTF; DNA: TGTGCCAGCAGTGAAGGGACAGGGGCCAACGTCCTGACTTTC
V: TRBV5-8; J: TRBJ2-3; size: many; D: TRBD2; CDR3: CASRLAGGPPDTQYF; DNA: TGTGCCAGCAGGCTAGCGGGGGGGCCCCCAGATACGCAGTATTTT
V: TRBV28; J: TRBJ1-5; size: few; D: TRBD1; CDR3: CASRQGQQPQHF; DNA: TGTGCCAGCAGACAGGGACAGCAGCCCCAGCATTTT
V: TRBV5-1; J: TRBJ2-3; size: .; D: TRBD2; CDR3: CASSFGLAGGTDTQYF; DNA: TGCGCCAGCAGCTTCGGACTAGCGGGAGGCACAGATACGCAGTATTTT
V: TRBV15; J: TRBJ1-2; size: .; D: .; CDR3: CATSRGGQPYGYTF; DNA: TGTGCCACCAGCAGAGGAGGACAGCCCTATGGCTACACCTTC
V: TRBV6-8; J: TRBJ1-2; size: few; D: TRBD1; CDR3: CASSALLDRVNYGYTF; DNA: TGTGCCAGCAGCGCCTTATTGGACAGGGTTAACTATGGCTACACCTTC
V: TRBV29-1; J: TRBJ2-7; size: few; D: .; CDR3: CSVVSGYEQYF; DNA: TGCAGCGTTGTTTCGGGGTACGAGCAGTACTTC
V: TRBV10-3; J: TRBJ1-4; size: many; D: .; CDR3: CAISGGQAYNEKLFF; DNA: TGTGCCATCAGTGGCGGGCAGGCGTATAATGAAAAACTGTTTTTT
V: TRBV18; J: TRBJ2-1; size: .; D: TRBD2; CDR3: CASSQPLAGGSNEQFF; DNA: TGTGCCAGCTCCCAACCGTTAGCGGGGGGCTCCAATGAGCAGTTCTTC
V: TRBV5-1; J: TRBJ2-7; size: .; D: TRBD1; CDR3: CASSVDRGYEQYF; DNA: TGCGCCAGCAGCGTGGACAGGGGGTACGAGCAGTACTTC
V: TRBV27; J: TRBJ2-5; size: .; D: .; CDR3: CASSFRRGETQYF; DNA: TGTGCCAGCAGTTTTCGACGAGGGGAGACCCAGTACTTC
V: TRBV5-6; J: TRBJ2-7; size: .; D: TRBD2; CDR3: CASSLASGGGLQYF; DNA: TGTGCCAGCAGCTTGGCTAGCGGGGGCGGACTGCAGTACTTC
V: TRBV29-1; J: TRBJ1-2; size: few; D: .; CDR3: CSVGEGQSYGYTF; DNA: TGCAGCGTTGGAGAGGGTCAGAGCTATGGCTACACCTTC
V: TRBV7-9; J: TRBJ2-7; size: few; D: .; CDR3: CASSNTWAEQYF; DNA: TGTGCCAGCAGCAATACCTGGGCCGAGCAGTACTTC
V: TRBV7-2; J: TRBJ2-1; size: .; D: .; CDR3: CASSSTPHEGRQQFF; DNA: TGTGCCAGCAGCTCCACTCCGCACGAAGGACGCCAGCAGTTCTTC
V: TRBV6-5; J: TRBJ2-2; size: few; D: .; CDR3: CASSQTDTGELFF; DNA: TGTGCCAGCAGTCAGACGGACACCGGGGAGCTGTTTTTT
V: TRBV18; J: TRBJ1-1; size: few; D: .; CDR3: CASLGSMNTEAFF; DNA: TGTGCCAGCCTCGGAAGCATGAACACTGAAGCTTTCTTT
V: TRBV5-1; J: TRBJ2-5; size: .; D: TRBD1; CDR3: CASSLDWDRGLETQYF; DNA: TGCGCCAGCAGCTTGGATTGGGACAGGGGGCTTGAGACCCAGTACTTC
V: TRBV5-1; J: TRBJ2-5; size: .; D: .; CDR3: CASSRGAKETQYF; DNA: TGCGCCAGCAGCAGGGGCGCCAAAGAGACCCAGTACTTC
V: TRBV2; J: TRBJ2-1; size: .; D: TRBD1; CDR3: CASSQGAVYNEQFF; DNA: TGTGCCAGCAGTCAGGGGGCCGTCTACAATGAGCAGTTCTTC
V: TRBV4-1; J: TRBJ1-2; size: few; D: TRBD1; CDR3: CASSQEGIRDRARYYGYTF; DNA: TGCGCCAGCAGCCAAGAGGGTATTAGGGACAGAGCAAGGTACTATGGCTACACCTTC
V: TRBV6-6; J: TRBJ1-4; size: few; D: .; CDR3: CASSRTATNEKLFF; DNA: TGTGCCAGCAGTCGGACGGCAACTAATGAAAAACTGTTTTTT
V: TRBV21-1; J: TRBJ2-6; size: many; D: .; CDR3: CASIPGANVLTF; DNA: TGTGCCAGCATCCCCGGGGCCAACGTCCTGACTTTC
V: TRBV2; J: TRBJ2-1; size: few; D: TRBD1; CDR3: CASGTGPLYNEQFF; DNA: TGTGCCAGCGGGACAGGGCCTTTATACAATGAGCAGTTCTTC
V: TRBV5-1; J: TRBJ1-1; size: few; D: .; CDR3: CASSPTGQVVAFF; DNA: TGCGCCAGCAGCCCAACGGGTCAAGTGGTGGCTTTCTTT
V: TRBV11-2; J: TRBJ2-3; size: .; D: .; CDR3: CASSLDRTDTQYF; DNA: TGTGCCAGCAGCTTAGACCGCACAGATACGCAGTATTTT
V: TRBV10-3; J: TRBJ2-1; size: few; D: TRBD2; CDR3: CAISEERGGLGNEQFF; DNA: TGTGCCATCAGTGAAGAGCGGGGGGGCCTTGGCAATGAGCAGTTCTTC
V: TRBV7-2; J: TRBJ1-4; size: few; D: TRBD1; CDR3: CASSLGGIDRGNEKLFF; DNA: TGTGCCAGCAGCTTAGGTGGAATTGACAGGGGTAATGAAAAACTGTTTTTT
V: TRBV7-2; J: TRBJ2-1; size: few; D: .; CDR3: CASSGHRENEQFF; DNA: TGTGCCAGCAGCGGACACAGGGAGAATGAGCAGTTCTTC
V: TRBV7-7; J: TRBJ2-3; size: few; D: TRBD2; CDR3: CASSLLAGPGDTQYF; DNA: TGTGCCAGCAGCTTATTAGCGGGGCCGGGCGATACGCAGTATTTT
V: TRBV5-1; J: TRBJ2-2; size: few; D: .; CDR3: CASSLKGAGELFF; DNA: TGCGCCAGCAGCTTGAAGGGAGCCGGGGAGCTGTTTTTT
V: TRBV28; J: TRBJ1-6; size: few; D: TRBD1; CDR3: CASSPWTGSSYNSPLHF; DNA: TGTGCCAGCAGTCCCTGGACAGGCAGCTCCTATAATTCACCCCTCCACTTT
V: TRBV7-2; J: TRBJ2-5; size: .; D: .; CDR3: CASSLEGGVRKTQYF; DNA: TGTGCCAGCAGCTTAGAGGGGGGCGTAAGAAAGACCCAGTACTTC
V: TRBV10-3; J: TRBJ1-5; size: few; D: .; CDR3: CAITKDPTNQPQHF; DNA: TGTGCCATCACCAAGGACCCTACCAATCAGCCCCAGCATTTT
V: TRBV7-8; J: TRBJ2-7; size: .; D: .; CDR3: CASSLAYSNYEQYF; DNA: TGTGCCAGCAGCTTAGCGTACAGCAACTACGAGCAGTACTTC
V: TRBV2; J: TRBJ2-7; size: .; D: TRBD1; CDR3: CASTLPDRGATGEQYF; DNA: TGTGCCAGCACCCTCCCCGACAGGGGGGCAACGGGCGAGCAGTACTTC
V: TRBV7-9; J: TRBJ2-7; size: few; D: TRBD1; CDR3: CASSLVQGAYYEQYF; DNA: TGTGCCAGCAGCTTAGTCCAGGGGGCTTACTACGAGCAGTACTTC
V: TRBV7-9; J: TRBJ1-3; size: .; D: .; CDR3: CASSAPGLRSGNTIYF; DNA: TGTGCCAGCAGCGCACCGGGACTTCGCTCTGGAAACACCATATATTTT
V: TRBV9; J: TRBJ2-6; size: once; D: .; CDR3: CASSGSGANVLTF; DNA: TGTGCCAGCAGCGGTTCTGGGGCCAACGTCCTGACTTTC
V: TRBV2; J: TRBJ1-5; size: .; D: TRBD1; CDR3: CASSKDRGGNQPQHF; DNA: TGTGCCAGCAGTAAGGACAGGGGAGGCAATCAGCCCCAGCATTTT
V: TRBV27; J: TRBJ1-1; size: .; D: .; CDR3: CASFRTDSSEAFF; DNA: TGTGCCAGCTTTCGTACGGACAGCTCTGAAGCTTTCTTT
V: TRBV6-5; J: TRBJ2-1; size: once; D: TRBD2; CDR3: CASSFPLAGGDNEQFF; DNA: TGTGCCAGCAGTTTCCCACTAGCGGGGGGTGATAATGAGCAGTTCTTC
V: TRBV29-1; J: TRBJ1-1; size: .; D: .; CDR3: CSARGQGGTEAFF; DNA: TGCAGCGCTCGAGGGCAGGGCGGCACTGAAGCTTTCTTT
V: TRBV10-3; J: TRBJ2-7; size: few; D: .; CDR3: CAISDGDYEQYF; DNA: TGTGCCATCAGTGATGGGGACTACGAGCAGTACTTC
V: TRBV18; J: TRBJ1-2; size: .; D: TRBD1; CDR3: CASSPRDREGGYTF; DNA: TGTGCCAGCTCACCGAGAGACAGGGAAGGCGGCTACACCTTC
V: TRBV28; J: TRBJ2-1; size: many; D: TRBD2; CDR3: CASSLVGGEQFF; DNA: TGTGCCAGCAGTTTAGTCGGGGGGGAGCAGTTCTTC
V: TRBV4-1; J: TRBJ1-3; size: .; D: .; CDR3: CASSQDSDAGGGNTIYF; DNA: TGCGCCAGCAGCCAAGATTCCGACGCGGGGGGTGGAAACACCATATATTTT
V: TRBV7-9; J: TRBJ2-7; size: .; D: .; CDR3: CASSLDFSARPYEQYF; DNA: TGTGCCAGCAGCTTAGATTTTAGCGCACGACCCTACGAGCAGTACTTC
V: TRBV7-9; J: TRBJ1-4; size: .; D: .; CDR3: CASSPTVSRDHEKLFF; DNA: TGTGCCAGCAGCCCCACCGTATCCCGGGACCATGAAAAACTGTTTTTT
V: TRBV7-2; J: TRBJ2-7; size: .; D: TRBD2; CDR3: CASSSRTGGAVEQYF; DNA: TGTGCCAGCAGCTCCCGGACCGGGGGGGCCGTCGAGCAGTACTTC
V: TRBV5-1; J: TRBJ1-1; size: .; D: .; CDR3: CASSYSGDTEAFF; DNA: TGCGCCAGCAGCTACTCGGGGGACACTGAAGCTTTCTTT